The next 31 T cell receptor beta chains were all read from a single sample in a study of OX40 agonist ivuxolimab in advanced cancers. The library was prepared using the immunoSEQ multiplex PCR assay. What TCRdb holds here is the immuneACCESS table cut down to in-frame rearrangements. Part of the clones is not present; checked against another copy, under half of the missing clones reflect an unresolved V gene, and the others are unexplained. This sample holds about 77,000 clones; roughly 91% were observed only once. Around 2.5% of the sample is in the top ten clones. This sample comprised CD4+ or CD8+ T cells sorted from blood, obtained in a trial of the OX40 agonist ivuxolimab. These TCRs come from an adult with an advanced solid tumor such as melanoma, head and neck, liver or kidney cancer.

The chain joins TRBV6-1 to TRBJ1-4; perhaps TRBD1 as D (6 bases). This CDR3 is built from 14 residues. Per germline, CDR1 MNHNS and CDR2 SASEGT. With 6 bases removed from V and 7 bases from J, the gap between germline ends came to 15 bases. Here the CDR3 DNA reads TGTGCCAGCAGAGAACAGGGTAGGGGTGAAAAACTGTTTTTT. Translating it yields CASREQGRGEKLFF.

The J gene is TRBJ2-7, the V gene TRBV2, with D perhaps matching TRBD1 (5 bases). Germline V gene sequence: CDR1 SNHLY, CDR2 FYNNEI. Trimming stripped 1 base from V and 2 bases from J, with 9 bases between. The CDR3 extends over 14 amino acids. The chain's CDR3 is CASSEGGSTYEQYF. In DNA, the CDR3 is TGTGCCAGCAGTGAAGGGGGCTCCACCTACGAGCAGTACTTC.

This clone was found once. J is TRBJ1-1 and V is TRBV21-1; TRBD1 was called by the table and not checked on the DNA. TRBV21-1 is a pseudogene. The CDR3 is 13 amino acids. CDR3 in amino acids: CASSDGTGGVAFF. The CDR3, as DNA: TGTGCCAGCAGCGATGGGACAGGGGGCGTAGCTTTCTTT.

This sequence joins TRBV29-1 and TRBJ2-3, with D perhaps matching TRBD1 (5 bases). The V and J ends lost 0 bases and 5 bases respectively, with 15 bases between them. The germline V gene has CDR1 SQVTM and CDR2 ANQGSEA. The CDR3 consists of 15 residues. CDR3 bases: TGCAGCGTTGAAGATCAGGGTTTACGAGTAGATACGCAGTATTTT. As protein: CSVEDQGLRVDTQYF.

The chain couples TRBV7-9 to TRBJ2-3; possibly TRBD1 or TRBD2 for D (5 bases each). This CDR3 region has 17 residues. V was clipped by 1 base and J by 0 bases, with 14 bases between them. The V gene's germline CDR1 is SEHNR and CDR2 FQNEAQ (reference sequence). For the CDR3, the DNA is TGTGCCAGCAGCTTAGGGGACGGGCTAGCAAGCACAGATACGCAGTATTTT. Amino acid sequence: CASSLGDGLASTDTQYF. The full variable domain, with the rest looked up from reference TRBV7-9 and TRBJ2-3, is DTGVSQNPRHKITKRGQNVTFRCDPISEHNRLYWYRQTLGQGPEFLTYFQNEAQLEKSRLLSDRFSAERPKGSFSTLEIQRTEQGDSAMYLCASSLGDGLASTDTQYFGPGTRLTVL.

The J gene is TRBJ1-4, the V gene TRBV29-1; D is perhaps TRBD1 (5 bases). V lost 3 bases and J lost 6, with 11 bases in between. CDR1 SQVTM and CDR2 ANQGSEA come from the germline V gene. This CDR3 has 13 amino acids. CDR3 amino acids: CSVEAGRDEKLFF. CDR3 DNA: TGCAGCGTTGAGGCAGGGAGAGATGAAAAACTGTTTTTT.

This chain links TRBV5-1 with TRBJ2-3; D might be TRBD1 (5 bases). CDR1 and CDR2 (germline): SGHRS, YFSETQ. Between the trimmed V and J ends, which lost 6 bases and 4 bases, there was a span of 12 bases. CDR3 size: 13 residues. The CDR3 is CASTEGASDTQYF. CDR3 coding DNA: TGCGCCAGCACGGAAGGGGCGTCAGATACGCAGTATTTT.

CDR3 sequence reads: CATSRGSGQQETQYF. The CDR3, as DNA: TGTGCCACCTCACGGGGGTCAGGCCAACAAGAGACCCAGTACTTC. The chain is built from TRBV2 and TRBJ2-5; possibly TRBD2 for D (6 bases). The germline V gene encodes CDR1 SNHLY and CDR2 FYNNEI. V lost 10 bases to trimming and J lost 2 bases, with 20 bases between them. The CDR3 covers 15 residues.

This clone has a single count. This chain's CDR3 is CASSLGVEGYGYTF. CDR3 nucleotide sequence: TGCGCCAGCAGCTTGGGGGTAGAGGGGTATGGCTACACCTTC. This sequence joins TRBV5-1 and TRBJ1-2, with D tentatively TRBD1 (5 bases). Germline loops: CDR1 SGHRS, CDR2 YFSETQ. The length of the CDR3 is 14 residues. V lost 0 bases and J lost 5, with 11 bases in between.

This chain joins TRBV6-5 and TRBJ1-5; D call uncertain. The CDR3 is 12 amino acids. CDR1 and CDR2 from the germline V gene are MNHEY and SVGAGI. Trimming stripped 9 bases from V and 7 bases from J, with 13 bases between. The CDR3 DNA sequence: TGTGCCAGTACCCTGGCAGAGCAGCCCCAGCATTTT. The encoded protein is CASTLAEQPQHF.

The chain employs TRBV5-5 and TRBJ2-5; D might be TRBD1 (5 bases). Germline lookup yields CDR1 SGHKS and CDR2 YYEKEE (reference sequence). V dropped 6 bases and J dropped 1 base, with 10 bases sitting between them. This CDR3 contains 13 residues. The CDR3 here is CASIRQPQETQYF. In DNA form, the CDR3 reads TGTGCCAGCATCCGACAGCCCCAAGAGACCCAGTACTTC.

This chain connects TRBV27 to TRBJ2-5, with D maybe TRBD2 (5 bases). From germline, CDR1 is MNHEY and CDR2 SMNVEV (reference sequence). Trimming cost V 3 bases and J 5 bases, with 13 bases left between them. There are 14 residues in the CDR3. For the CDR3, the DNA is TGTGCCAGCAGTTTTACGTGGGAGTCGGAGACCCAGTACTTC. Translating gives CASSFTWESETQYF.

CDR3 DNA: TGTGCCAGCAGCCGGACTCGTGGCTACGAGCAGTACTTC. Encoded protein: CASSRTRGYEQYF. This sequence joins TRBV9 and TRBJ2-7; weak D call: TRBD2 (5 bases). Germline loops: CDR1 SGDLS, CDR2 YYNGEE. The V gene lost 4 bases and the J gene lost 3 bases, with 11 bases spanning the gap. The CDR3 runs to 13 residues.

The chain carries TRBV19 and TRBJ1-2; D unresolved. Germline CDR1 and CDR2: LNHDA and SQIVND (reference sequence). There are 16 residues in the CDR3. Trimming shortened V by 0 bases and J by 4 bases, and 15 bases separated the two germline ends. Here the CDR3 reads CASSIDLRERGYGYTF. The CDR3 DNA reads TGTGCCAGTAGTATAGATTTACGAGAGCGGGGCTATGGCTACACCTTC.

The CDR3 nucleotides are TGCAGCGTTGTTAAGGGGATTTCATACAATGAGCAGTTCTTC. Protein sequence: CSVVKGISYNEQFF. The gene calls are TRBV29-1 and TRBJ2-1, with D tentatively TRBD1 (5 bases). Germline CDR1 is SQVTM and CDR2 is ANQGSEA. The CDR3 covers 14 residues. V was clipped by 4 bases and J by 4 bases, with 14 bases between them.

The chain is built from TRBV27 and TRBJ1-1, with D perhaps matching TRBD1 (6 bases). Trimming removed 5 bases at V and 0 bases at J, with 16 bases between. CDR1 and CDR2 (germline): MNHEY, SMNVEV (reference sequence). The CDR3 loop spans 16 amino acids. The CDR3 bases are TGTGCCAGCAGTCTCTGGGGACACCAAATGAACACTGAAGCTTTCTTT. As protein: CASSLWGHQMNTEAFF.

The chain is built from TRBV7-9 and TRBJ1-1; D not certain. The CDR3 has 12 amino acids. CDR1 and CDR2 from the germline V gene are SEHNR and FQNEAQ (reference sequence). V shed 5 bases and J shed 8 bases, with 12 bases lying between them. The CDR3 DNA sequence: TGTGCCAGCAGCCCGGGAGGGCTGGAAGCTTTCTTT. As protein: CASSPGGLEAFF.

V and J are TRBV5-1 and TRBJ2-3; no reliable D call. This CDR3 spans 12 amino acids. Germline CDR1 reads SGHRS; CDR2 reads YFSETQ. Trimming took 7 bases from V and 4 from J, leaving 10 bases between them. CDR3 DNA: TGCGCCAGCGCGATGAATGCAGATACGCAGTATTTT. The encoded protein is CASAMNADTQYF.

The chain carries TRBV25-1 and TRBJ2-7; D not resolved. This CDR3 has 12 amino acids. V lost 2 bases, J lost 2 bases, and 4 bases lay in between. Germline assignment: CDR1 MGHDK and CDR2 SYGVNS. CDR3 in DNA: TGTGCCAGCAGTGAAAGGCCCTACGAGCAGTACTTC. Its protein is CASSERPYEQYF.

The V gene is TRBV6-5, the J gene TRBJ1-2, with 10 positions matching TRBD1. This CDR3 has 16 residues. Looked up from germline, CDR1 is MNHEY and CDR2 is SVGAGI. The V gene end was trimmed by 2 bases and the J gene end by 8 bases; junction bases not matched to a gene: 11. In nucleotides, the CDR3 is TGTGCCAGCAGTTACGGGCGGGGACAGGGGTACATGGGCTACACCTTC. Translation gives CASSYGRGQGYMGYTF.

This clone was recorded once. This chain joins TRBV11-2 and TRBJ1-1, with D possibly matching TRBD1 (5 bases). The CDR3 contains 12 residues. Germline CDR1 reads SGHAT; CDR2 reads FQNNGV. V shed 5 bases and J shed 5 bases, with 9 bases lying between them. CDR3 in amino acids: CASSLRGTEAFF. In nucleotides, the CDR3 is TGTGCCAGCAGCCTGCGGGGGACTGAAGCTTTCTTT.

This chain uses TRBV5-5 with TRBJ2-1, with 13 bases matching TRBD2. Trimming took 4 bases from V and 4 from J; bases not matched to a gene: 5. The CDR3 runs to 16 residues. The germline gives CDR1 SGHKS, CDR2 YYEKEE (reference sequence). DNA of the CDR3: TGTGCCAGCAGCATTGGACTAGCGGGGGCATACAATGAGCAGTTCTTC. Amino acid sequence: CASSIGLAGAYNEQFF.

The chain uses TRBV10-2 and TRBJ1-2, with a possible D match to TRBD1 (6 bases). Trimming shortened V by 6 bases and J by 4 bases, and 21 bases separated the two germline ends. This CDR3 contains 16 residues. CDR1 is WSHSY and CDR2 is SAAADI in the germline V gene. The CDR3 sequence: CASSPTGRPPIYGYTF. The CDR3 bases are TGCGCCAGCAGCCCGACAGGAAGGCCGCCCATCTATGGCTACACCTTC.

As for this clone: Germline is not matched at one junction end, which may reflect a read error. The chain has TRBV7-7 and TRBJ2-7; 11 bases are shared with TRBD2. CDR3 size: 13 residues. Germline loops: CDR1 SSHAT, CDR2 FNYEAQ (reference sequence). DNA of the CDR3: TGTGCTAGCAGCCCGGGACTAGCGGTGGAGCAGTACTTC. Protein: CASSPGLAVEQYF.

The rearrangement uses TRBV6-6 and TRBJ2-6; D is uncertain. Germline V gives CDR1 MNHNY, CDR2 SVGAGI (reference sequence). The CDR3 totals 15 residues. V lost 5 bases to trimming and J lost 0 bases, with 8 bases between them. The CDR3 DNA is TGTGCCAGCAGTCCCCCGTCCTCTGGGGCCAACGTCCTGACTTTC. Translating gives CASSPPSSGANVLTF.

The CDR3 DNA follows: TGTGCCATCAGTGGGACAGAGAAAAATCAGCCCCAGCATTTT. Translating gives CAISGTEKNQPQHF. The V call is TRBV10-3, the J call TRBJ1-5; D may be TRBD1 (6 bases). The V end was cut by 4 bases, the J end by 4 bases, with 11 bases between. Germline loops: CDR1 ENHRY, CDR2 SYGVKD. This CDR3 comprises 14 residues.

V is TRBV29-1 and J is TRBJ1-5; 8 bases fit TRBD1. The germline V gene encodes CDR1 SQVTM and CDR2 ANQGSEA. J was trimmed by 4 bases and V by 5 bases; bases with no gene match: 7. The CDR3 length is 14 residues. CDR3 protein: CSVRSGGENQPQHF. For the CDR3, the DNA is TGCAGCGTTAGGTCAGGGGGCGAGAATCAGCCCCAGCATTTT.

The sample holds one count of this clone. The genes are TRBV5-1 and TRBJ2-5, with 10 bases matching TRBD2. Germline-derived CDR1 and CDR2 are SGHRS and YFSETQ. V was pared by 0 bases and J by 4 bases, with 6 bases of the junction left unmatched. The CDR3 consists of 16 residues. The DNA for the CDR3 is TGCGCCAGCAGCTTGGCTAGCGGGAGTGGAGGAGAGACCCAGTACTTC. It yields the protein CASSLASGSGGETQYF.

This chain joins TRBV19 and TRBJ1-1; TRBD1 is a possible D gene (5 bases). Looked up from germline, CDR1 is LNHDA and CDR2 is SQIVND (reference sequence). V lost 6 bases and J lost 2, with 10 bases in between. There are 13 residues in the CDR3. The CDR3 spells CASRRDGNTEAFF. CDR3 DNA sequence: TGTGCCAGTAGGCGGGACGGAAACACTGAAGCTTTCTTT.

V is TRBV29-1 and J is TRBJ1-2; TRBD1 might be the D (6 bases). CDR1 is SQVTM and CDR2 is ANQGSEA in the germline V gene. V was clipped by 4 bases and J by 1 base, with 7 bases between them. The CDR3 totals 12 residues. CDR3 nucleotides: TGCAGCGTTGGGGACATTAACTATGGCTACACCTTC. Its translation: CSVGDINYGYTF. Looking up the rest from reference TRBV29-1 and TRBJ1-2 gives the full variable domain: SAVISQKPSRDICQRGTSLTIQCQVDSQVTMMFWYRQQPGQSLTLIATANQGSEATYESGFVIDKFPISRPNLTFSTLTVSNMSPEDSSIYLCSVGDINYGYTFGSGTRLTVV.

This sequence joins TRBV19 and TRBJ2-1, with D uncertain. Germline-derived CDR1 and CDR2 are LNHDA and SQIVND (reference sequence). The length of the CDR3 is 13 residues. V lost 6 bases to trimming and J lost 3 bases, with 9 bases between them. CDR3 protein: CASRNNNYNEQFF. The CDR3 DNA sequence: TGTGCCAGTAGGAACAATAACTACAATGAGCAGTTCTTC.